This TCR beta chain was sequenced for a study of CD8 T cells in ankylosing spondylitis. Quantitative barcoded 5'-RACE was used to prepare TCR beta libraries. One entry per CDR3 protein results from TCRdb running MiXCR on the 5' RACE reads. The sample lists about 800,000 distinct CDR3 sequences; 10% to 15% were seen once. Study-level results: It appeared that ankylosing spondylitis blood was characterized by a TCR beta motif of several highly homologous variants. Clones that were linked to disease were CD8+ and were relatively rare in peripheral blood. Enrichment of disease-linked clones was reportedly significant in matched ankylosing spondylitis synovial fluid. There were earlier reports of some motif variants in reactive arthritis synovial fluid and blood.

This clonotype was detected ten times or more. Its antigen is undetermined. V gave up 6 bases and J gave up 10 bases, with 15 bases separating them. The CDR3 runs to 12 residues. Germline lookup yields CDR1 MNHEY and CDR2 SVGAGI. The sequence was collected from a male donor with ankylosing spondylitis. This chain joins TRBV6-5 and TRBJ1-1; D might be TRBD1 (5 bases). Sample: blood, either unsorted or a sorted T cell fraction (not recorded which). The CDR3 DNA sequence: TGTGCCAGCAGACGACTGACAGAGCGAGCTTTCTTT. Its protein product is CASRRLTERAFF.